The sequence of this T cell receptor beta chain was determined in a study of somatic mutations in cytotoxic T cells in rheumatoid arthritis (dated by TCRdb to the late 2010s). Background on the whole study: Peripheral blood (about 28 ml EDTA) was collected from patients immediately after diagnosis and before any treatment began. Sorted V beta1+ cells also underwent TCRB sequencing, and some V beta antibody-stained T-cell populations were flow-sorted at nearly 100% purity on a FACSAria II or Sony SH800. To characterize clonality, the study used TCRB deep sequencing while asking whether somatic mutations are carried by expanded CD8+ T-cell clones in newly diagnosed, untreated rheumatoid arthritis. A total of roughly 60 rheumatoid arthritis patients and 20 healthy controls underwent TCRB deep sequencing. Patient and control groups had essentially identical median ages.

On an AutoMACS, CD4+ and CD8+ cells were isolated via positive magnetic bead selection, and their purity was verified by flow cytometry. A TCR V beta antibody panel was used in flow cytometry to screen first for clonal expansions, which were then characterized by TCRB deep sequencing of sorted CD8+ fractions. Peripheral blood mononuclear cells were obtained using density gradient separation with Ficoll-Paque PLUS. Using Nucleospin Tissue or Tissue XS kits, DNA was extracted from CD4-enriched, CD8-enriched or PBMC samples, with quantification by a Qubit 2.0 fluorometer. The immunoSEQ assay was applied to genomic DNA for TCRB CDR3 sequencing. As for how the authors treated the data: Only a few patient CD8+ clones larger than 1% matched published virus-specific TCRB sequences when compared against them. Nothing other than productive TCRB rearrangements was included in the analyses. Clonality was calculated as a Shannon entropy-based productive clonality index, and a clone was defined by a unique TCRB CDR3 sequence. Repertoire overlap between two samples was calculated from the template counts of each clone relative to total templates per sample. V-gene usage measured by flow cytometry correlated with TCRB sequencing V-gene usage, with a Spearman r of around 0.59. TCRdb provides this immuneACCESS table in a form limited to in-frame rearrangements. Some clones are lacking; in checked studies, under half of them reflect an unresolved V gene, and why the rest are absent is not known. From that table come the V and J calls and clone size; the DNA was used to work out D and trimming. This sample has roughly 11,000 clones in its table, and 70% to 85% of those were observed once. The ten biggest clones cover roughly 35% of the sample.

On this clone: There is no known antigen for this receptor. One base away there is no much larger clone; base qualities are not given.

General study outcomes and caveats: Healthy controls showed no age-related increase in CD8+ clonality, whereas patients did (Spearman r ≈ 0.5). There was no significant difference in CD8+ T-cell clonality between rheumatoid arthritis patients and age-matched healthy controls. Several identical CD8+ TCRB sequences were found in both blood and synovial fluid, and in 8 of 65 patients the largest CD8+ clone exceeded 20% of CD8+ cells. It was unknown which antigens the expanded CD8+ clones targeted, and their absence from virus-specific databases did not exclude viral specificity.

The material sequenced was CD8+ T cells sorted from blood. The receptor was derived from an adult with rheumatoid arthritis.

The bases read TGTGCCAGCAGCTTGGAAATAATAGCGGAACTCTACAATGAGCAGTTCTTC. Its protein reads: CASSLEIIAELYNEQFF. Here the chain combines TRBV5-4 and TRBJ2-1; TRBD2 is perhaps the D gene, given 6 matching bases. The CDR3 holds 17 amino acids from the cysteine to the phenylalanine. Left in the record is the CDR3 DNA by itself, 51 bases read in frame from the first base. V gives up 0 bases and J gives up 3 bases, and the segment between their germline ends measures 16 bases. Taken from the germline V gene (reference sequence), the CDR1 and CDR2 loops are SGHNT and YYREEE.